Below, one T cell receptor (beta chain) is given with its context. Its antigen is unidentified. Following 10 days of culture, CD4+ T cells were isolated. Having tested negative for nucleocapsid antibodies, the vaccine recipients showed no prior SARS-CoV-2 infection. This sample was taken from a study of vaccination effects on CD4 cells after COVID-19. Study at large: PBMC cultures contained 1.5 million to 2 million cells per well, 9 to 10 IU/ml IL-2 and 10 ug/ml peptides.

Method: immunoSEQ multiplex PCR; TCRdb's copy keeps in-frame clones and lacks some. Among roughly 56,000 clones listed, 65% to 80% were seen once. Germline V gene data show CDR1 as SGHNT and CDR2 as YYREEE (reference sequence). J was trimmed by 7 bases and V by 5 bases; bases with no gene match: 6. This CDR3 has 15 amino acids. Overall study findings and caveats: Whether induced by infection or by vaccine, clones showed marked clonal contraction late after vaccination.

The rearrangement uses TRBV5-4 and TRBJ1-6, with TRBD1 identical over 10 bases. The clonotype originates from a human donor who received a COVID-19 vaccine. The sequenced sample was CD4+ T cells from PBMCs cultured without peptide, obtained before COVID-19 vaccination. The CDR3 region is CASSLPGQGNSPLHF. The CDR3 DNA is TGTGCCAGCAGTCTTCCGGGACAGGGGAATTCACCCCTCCACTTT.